This T cell receptor beta chain emerged from a study of tumor-infiltrating lymphocytes in primary liver carcinoma. This clonotype was seen at least ten times. Germline V gene lookup returns CDR1 SGHNT and CDR2 YENEEA. The CDR3 length is 14 residues. V shed 0 bases and J shed 5 bases, with 7 bases lying between them. Blood RNA came from unsorted whole blood; germline DNA was also extracted. Starting material of 500 to 600 ng total RNA yielded TCR beta cDNA via a constant-region primer. What produced the TCR beta libraries was three nested multiplex PCR rounds using slightly modified ARM-PCR. The opening two PCR rounds, approximately 10 cycles each, paired TRBV1-TRBV30 forward primers with a C-beta reverse primer. TCRdb re-analysed the multiplex PCR reads in MiXCR, keeping a single row per CDR3 protein. The table has almost 200,000 distinct CDR3 sequences, about 61% seen once.

The sample consisted of peripheral blood. This clonotype was obtained from a woman aged 55 to 70 with primary liver carcinoma and hepatitis B virus infection. The J gene is TRBJ2-2, the V gene TRBV11-3, with D unclear. In nucleotides, the CDR3 is TGTGCCAGCAGCTTAGATCTAGTGACCGGGGAGCTGTTTTTT. Translation: CASSLDLVTGELFF.